A single T cell receptor beta chain is shown here with its context. Its antigen is not known. TRB cDNA libraries were made by UMI-labeled 5' RACE. With the 5' RACE reads reprocessed, TCRdb shows one record per CDR3 protein and no DNA. In all, the sample yields approximately 130,000 distinct CDR3 sequences. CDR3 length equals 13 residues. Germline CDR1 DFQATT, CDR2 SNEGSKA (reference sequence). This specimen belongs to a study of CXCR3-negative and CXCR3-positive naive CD8 T cells. General observations from the study: CXCR3-positive naive cells carried more hydrophobic TRB CDR3s than CXCR3-negative ones.

The sample was naive CXCR3+ CD8+ T cells from blood. Subset denoted: CD45RO-CCR7+CD27+CD95- naive CD8+ T cells expressing CXCR3 (TNR3+). The chain links TRBV20-1 to TRBJ1-6; no DNA is available, so the TRBD1 call from TCRdb remains unchecked. This clonotype was sampled from a human donor in good health. Some clones in this sample may be carry-over from other donors' samples. CDR3 region: CSASETETSPLHF.